This TCR beta chain was retrieved from a study of cytotoxic CD8 clonotypes in ibrutinib-treated CLL. General study findings and limits: Clonality was elevated at ibrutinib response and had returned toward baseline at progression. Contraction or stability on treatment characterized the public clonotypes, which were uncommon.

Roughly 2 micrograms of genomic DNA, which was extracted from cryopreserved PBMCs, served as the material used for the TCR beta libraries. After removal of 4 bases from V and 0 bases from J, the junction contained 6 bases not matched to a gene. The CDR3 is 18 residues long. Germline V gene sequence: CDR1 LNHDA, CDR2 SQIVND (reference sequence). Sequencing sought depths of 1 in 200,000 to 1 in 1 million T cells. Using immunoSEQ multiplex PCR, the repertoire was profiled, and TCRdb retains in-frame clones only, with some absent. The sample has 270,000 or so clones, 60% to 80% seen once. This clone appeared a single time. Its antigen remains unidentified.

The sequence was obtained from a human donor with chronic lymphocytic leukemia. The chain employs TRBV19 and TRBJ2-6, with 10 positions matching TRBD1. This specimen was PBMCs, taken at disease progression, from a patient treated with ibrutinib. This CDR3 is CASSSAGTGASGANVLTF. The CDR3 bases are TGTGCCAGTAGTAGTGCAGGGACAGGGGCCTCTGGGGCCAACGTCCTGACTTTC.